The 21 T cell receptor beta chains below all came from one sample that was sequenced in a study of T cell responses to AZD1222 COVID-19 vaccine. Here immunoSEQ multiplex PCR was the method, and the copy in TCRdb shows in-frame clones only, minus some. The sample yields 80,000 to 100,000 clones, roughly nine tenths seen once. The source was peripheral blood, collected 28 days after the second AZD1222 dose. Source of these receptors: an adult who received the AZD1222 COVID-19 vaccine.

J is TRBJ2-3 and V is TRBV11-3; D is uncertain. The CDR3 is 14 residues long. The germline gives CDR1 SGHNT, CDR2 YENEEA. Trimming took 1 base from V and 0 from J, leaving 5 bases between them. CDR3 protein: CASSLGPSTDTQYF. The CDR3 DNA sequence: TGTGCCAGCAGCTTAGGTCCTAGCACAGATACGCAGTATTTT.

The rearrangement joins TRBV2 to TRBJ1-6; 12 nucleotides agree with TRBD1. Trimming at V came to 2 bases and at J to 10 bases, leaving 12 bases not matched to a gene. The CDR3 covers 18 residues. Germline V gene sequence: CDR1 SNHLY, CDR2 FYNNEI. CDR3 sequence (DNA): TGTGCCAGCAGTGAAAGGGCAGGGACAGGGGGCGCTGGGTCACCCCTCCACTTT. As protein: CASSERAGTGGAGSPLHF.

The CDR3 DNA sequence: TGCGCCAGCAGTGAGAGCAGGGCTACTGAAGCTTTCTTT. It codes for CASSESRATEAFF. This chain joins TRBV10-1 and TRBJ1-1; maybe TRBD1 (5 bases). V was pared by 2 bases and J by 5 bases, with 9 bases between. The CDR3 extends over 13 amino acids. Germline V gene sequence: CDR1 WNHNN, CDR2 SYGVQD (reference sequence).

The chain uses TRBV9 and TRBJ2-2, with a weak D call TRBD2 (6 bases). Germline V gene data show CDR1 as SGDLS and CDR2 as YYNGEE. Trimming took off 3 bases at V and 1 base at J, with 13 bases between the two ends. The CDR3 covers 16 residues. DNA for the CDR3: TGTGCCAGCAGCGGGCACCGGGAGAGGAACACCGGGGAGCTGTTTTTT. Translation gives CASSGHRERNTGELFF.

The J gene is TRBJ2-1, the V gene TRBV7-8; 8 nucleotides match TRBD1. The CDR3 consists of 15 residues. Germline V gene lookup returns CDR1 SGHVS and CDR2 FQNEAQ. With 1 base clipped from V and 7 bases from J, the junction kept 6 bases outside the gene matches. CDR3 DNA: TGTGCCAGCAGCTTAGTGGCAGGGGGCGTAAATGAGCAGTTCTTC. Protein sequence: CASSLVAGGVNEQFF.

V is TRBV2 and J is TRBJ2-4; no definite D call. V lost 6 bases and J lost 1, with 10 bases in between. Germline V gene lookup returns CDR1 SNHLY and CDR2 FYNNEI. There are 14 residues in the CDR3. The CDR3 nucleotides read TGTGCCAGCAGGGACCGTGGCGCCAAAAACATTCAGTACTTC. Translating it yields CASRDRGAKNIQYF.

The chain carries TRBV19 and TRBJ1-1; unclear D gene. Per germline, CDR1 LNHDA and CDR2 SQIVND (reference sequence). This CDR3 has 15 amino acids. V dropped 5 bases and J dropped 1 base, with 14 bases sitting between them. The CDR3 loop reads CASSPGGGKNTEAFF. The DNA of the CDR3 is TGTGCCAGTAGTCCCGGCGGTGGGAAGAACACTGAAGCTTTCTTT.

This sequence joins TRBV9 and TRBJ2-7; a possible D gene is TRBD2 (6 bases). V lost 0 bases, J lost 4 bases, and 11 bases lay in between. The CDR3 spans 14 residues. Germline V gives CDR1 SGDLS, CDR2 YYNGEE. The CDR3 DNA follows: TGTGCCAGCAGCGTAGGGCCGGAGGGTTACGAGCAGTACTTC. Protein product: CASSVGPEGYEQYF.

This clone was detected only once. CDR3: CASSRGGTANEAFF. As DNA, the CDR3 is TGTGCCAGCAGCCGGGGAGGGACAGCAAATGAAGCTTTCTTT. This chain links TRBV5-8 with TRBJ1-1; TRBD1 matches 7 bases. Germline trimming cut 4 bases from V and 7 bases from J; bases unmatched to any gene: 10. This CDR3 region has 14 residues. Germline CDR1 reads SGHTS; CDR2 reads YDEGEE.

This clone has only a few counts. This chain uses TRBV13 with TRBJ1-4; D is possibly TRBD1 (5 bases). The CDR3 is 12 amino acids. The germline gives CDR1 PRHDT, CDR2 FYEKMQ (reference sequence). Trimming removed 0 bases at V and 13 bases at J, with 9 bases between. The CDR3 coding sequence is TGTGCCAGCAGCTTAGGGGGGAGGGGACTGTTTTTT. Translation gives CASSLGGRGLFF.

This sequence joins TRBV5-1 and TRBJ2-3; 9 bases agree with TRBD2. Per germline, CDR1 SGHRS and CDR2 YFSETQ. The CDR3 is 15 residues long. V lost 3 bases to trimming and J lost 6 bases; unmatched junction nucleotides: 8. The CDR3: CASSWASGAGDTQYF. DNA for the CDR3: TGCGCCAGCAGCTGGGCTAGCGGGGCGGGGGATACGCAGTATTTT.

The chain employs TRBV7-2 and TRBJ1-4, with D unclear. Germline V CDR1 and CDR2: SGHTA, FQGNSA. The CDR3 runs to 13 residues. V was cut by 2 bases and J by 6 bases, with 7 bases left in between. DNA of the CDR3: TGTGCCAGCAGCTTATGGGCAGATGAAAAACTGTTTTTT. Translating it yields CASSLWADEKLFF.

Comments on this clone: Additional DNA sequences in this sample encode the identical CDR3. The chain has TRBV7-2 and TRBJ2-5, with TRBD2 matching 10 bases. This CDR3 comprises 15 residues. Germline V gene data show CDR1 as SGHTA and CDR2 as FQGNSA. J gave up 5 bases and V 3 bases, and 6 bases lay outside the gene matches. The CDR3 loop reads CASSLSGGARETQYF. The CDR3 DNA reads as TGTGCCAGCAGCTTGAGCGGGGGGGCCCGGGAGACCCAGTACTTC.

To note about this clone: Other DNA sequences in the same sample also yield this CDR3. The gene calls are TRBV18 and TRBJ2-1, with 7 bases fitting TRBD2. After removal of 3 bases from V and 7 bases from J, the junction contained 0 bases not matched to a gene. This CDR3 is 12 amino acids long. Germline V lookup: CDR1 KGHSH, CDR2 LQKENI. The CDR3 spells CASSPGGNEQFF. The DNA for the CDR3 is TGTGCCAGCTCACCGGGGGGGAATGAGCAGTTCTTC.

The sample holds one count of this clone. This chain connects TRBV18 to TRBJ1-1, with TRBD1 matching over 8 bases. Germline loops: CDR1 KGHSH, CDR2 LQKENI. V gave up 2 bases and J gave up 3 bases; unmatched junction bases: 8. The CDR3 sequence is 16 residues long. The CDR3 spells CASSPKGTGGYTEAFF. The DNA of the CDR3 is TGTGCCAGCTCACCAAAGGGTACAGGGGGGTACACTGAAGCTTTCTTT.

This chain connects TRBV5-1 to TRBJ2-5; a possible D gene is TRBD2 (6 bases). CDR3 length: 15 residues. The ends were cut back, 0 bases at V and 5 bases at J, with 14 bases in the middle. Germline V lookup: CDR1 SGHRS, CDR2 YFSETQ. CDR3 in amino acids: CASSLGTTQLETQYF. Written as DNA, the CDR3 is TGCGCCAGCAGCTTGGGGACTACCCAGTTGGAGACCCAGTACTTC.

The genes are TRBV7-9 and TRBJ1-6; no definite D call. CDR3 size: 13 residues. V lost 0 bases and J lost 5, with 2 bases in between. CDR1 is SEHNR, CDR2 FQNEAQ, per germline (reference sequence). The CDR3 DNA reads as TGTGCCAGCAGCTTAGCCGATAATTCACCCCTCCACTTT. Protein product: CASSLADNSPLHF.

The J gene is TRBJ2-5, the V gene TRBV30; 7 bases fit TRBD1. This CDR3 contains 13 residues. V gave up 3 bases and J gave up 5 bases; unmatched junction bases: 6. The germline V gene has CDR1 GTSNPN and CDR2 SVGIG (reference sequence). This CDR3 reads CAWSPGQKETQYF. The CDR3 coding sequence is TGTGCCTGGAGCCCGGGACAGAAGGAGACCCAGTACTTC. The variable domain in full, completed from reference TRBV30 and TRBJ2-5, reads SQTIHQWPATLVQPVGSPLSLECTVEGTSNPNLYWYRQAAGRGLQLLFYSVGIGQISSEVPQNLSASRPQDRQFILSSKKLLLSDSGFYLCAWSPGQKETQYFGPGTRLLVL.

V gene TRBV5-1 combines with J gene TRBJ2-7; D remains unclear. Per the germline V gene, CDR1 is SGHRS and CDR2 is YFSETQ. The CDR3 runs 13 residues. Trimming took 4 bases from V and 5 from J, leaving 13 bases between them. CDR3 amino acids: CASSPAVADEQYF. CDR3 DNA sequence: TGCGCCAGCAGCCCTGCGGTGGCAGACGAGCAGTACTTC.

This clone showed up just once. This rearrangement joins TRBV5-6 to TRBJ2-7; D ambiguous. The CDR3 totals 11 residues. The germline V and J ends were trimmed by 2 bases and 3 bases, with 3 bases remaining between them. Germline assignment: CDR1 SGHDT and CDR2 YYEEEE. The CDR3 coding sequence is TGTGCCAGCAGCTTCAACTACGAGCAGTACTTC. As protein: CASSFNYEQYF.

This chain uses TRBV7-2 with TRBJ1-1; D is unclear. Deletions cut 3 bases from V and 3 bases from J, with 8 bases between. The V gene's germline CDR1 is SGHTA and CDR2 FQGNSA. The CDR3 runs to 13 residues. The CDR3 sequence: CASSFEGYTEAFF. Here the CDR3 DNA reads TGTGCCAGCAGCTTCGAGGGTTACACTGAAGCTTTCTTT.